This T cell receptor beta chain was identified in a study of blood T cell repertoires in COVID-19 (dated by TCRdb to about 2020). A note on the overall study: The collaborator samples originated in the United States, Italy and Spain and spanned the acute and convalescent phases of COVID-19. The material from the prospective study consisted of cDNA or gDNA derived from T cells, B-cell-depleted T cells, or PBMCs. The dataset comprised deeply sampled blood TCRbeta repertoires from subjects exposed to, actively infected with, or recovered from COVID-19. A freely available public database, intended as a resource for researchers studying the immune response to SARS-CoV-2, is where the repertoires were released. The samples were drawn from the first 160 participants of the ongoing ImmuneRACE study and from roughly 1,300 subjects provided by 6 global collaborators. The sample metadata nearly always contained a de-identified subject ID, COVID-19 status, age in years and sex. Where available, HLA class I and class II types were obtained from metadata supplied by the sample provider rather than from assay-based typing.

As to this clone: The antigen this receptor binds is unknown. Base quality data are lacking; no much larger clone is found one base away.

Germline trimming: 5 bases from V, 10 bases from J; junction bases outside gene matches: 8. CDR1 and CDR2 are drawn from the germline V gene: SGHTA, FQGTGA. The CDR3 numbers 14 residues from cysteine through phenylalanine. Here the CDR3 DNA is all that survives: 42 bases in frame from base 1. The full study reports these points: The amount of clinical and demographic metadata varied by source and participant and was provided uncurated.

The collaborating institutions used their own protocols to collect whole blood in K2EDTA tubes. Collaborator samples were shipped for TCRbeta analysis as frozen whole blood, isolated PBMCs, or DNA extracted from either sample type. The immunoSEQ Assay, a bias-controlled multiplex PCR, was used to amplify TCRbeta CDR3 regions from genomic DNA. As for the original processing: Within the assay, amplification of reference gene primers was used to estimate how many nucleated cells each sample contained. To quantify the absolute abundance of each unique TCRbeta CDR3 rearrangement, sequence reads were collapsed and filtered. Productive Simpson clonality was computed per sample as the square root of Simpson's diversity index over productive rearrangements. Imported from immuneACCESS, the table was reduced by TCRdb to in-frame sequences with V and J called. These copies leave out some clones; in studies compared against another copy, an unresolved V gene accounts for under half, and the cause of the remainder is not known. The V and J calls and clone size were taken over from that table, and D and trimming were inferred from the DNA. This sample is represented by around 25,000 clones; around 86% of them were singletons. Over 6% of the sample belongs to the ten largest clones.

The sequence was obtained from a man in his 70s with acute or convalescent COVID-19. The V and J segments used are TRBV7-3 and TRBJ1-6; the central 7 bases match TRBD1. Input material: peripheral blood. The CDR3 reads as follows: CASSATGARSPLHF. The DNA sequence is as follows: TGTGCCAGCAGCGCTACAGGGGCTCGGTCACCCCTCCACTTT.